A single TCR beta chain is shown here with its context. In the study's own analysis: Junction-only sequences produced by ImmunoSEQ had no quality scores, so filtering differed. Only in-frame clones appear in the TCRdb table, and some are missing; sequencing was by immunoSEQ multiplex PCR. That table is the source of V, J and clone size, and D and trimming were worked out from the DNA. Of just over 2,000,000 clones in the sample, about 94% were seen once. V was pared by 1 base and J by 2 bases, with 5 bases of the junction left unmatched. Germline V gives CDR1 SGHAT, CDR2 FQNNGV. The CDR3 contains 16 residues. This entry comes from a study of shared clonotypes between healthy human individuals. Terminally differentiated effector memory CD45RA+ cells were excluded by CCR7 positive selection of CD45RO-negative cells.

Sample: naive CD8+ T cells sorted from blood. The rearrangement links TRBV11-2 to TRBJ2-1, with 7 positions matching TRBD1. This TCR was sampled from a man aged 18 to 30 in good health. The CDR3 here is CASSLGSGGTYNEQFF. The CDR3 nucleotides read TGTGCCAGCAGCTTAGGATCAGGGGGAACCTACAATGAGCAGTTCTTC.